These T cell receptor beta chains were read from a single sample in a study of early T cells in non-severe SARS-CoV-2 infection. One entry per CDR3 protein, called by TCRdb with MiXCR from the 5' RACE reads. The table includes around 70,000 distinct CDR3 sequences, 15% detected once. The sample comprised whole blood. The receptors here all came from an adult who was a healthcare worker with PCR-confirmed SARS-CoV-2 infection or an uninfected control (not recorded which). Each CDR3 is given with its conserved first and last residue. A D gene is named only where the DNA matches it firmly. A row's size may be missing; if present it is once, few, many or a size class.

>many|TRBV12-5|-|TRBJ2-1
TGTGCTAGCAAGGGGAGCTCCTACAATGAGCAGTTCTTC
CASKGSSYNEQFF
>many|TRBV6-1|TRBD2|TRBJ2-7
TGTGCCAGCAGTGTAGCGGGAAGGGCCTACGAGCAGTACTTC
CASSVAGRAYEQYF
>few|TRBV19|-|TRBJ2-7
TGTGCCAGTAGTACCCTTCGGAGTAGATCCTACGAGCAGTACTTC
CASSTLRSRSYEQYF
>-|TRBV7-9|-|TRBJ2-1
TGTGCCAGCAGCGCAACTGGCGGAAGTTGGGAGCAGTTCTTC
CASSATGGSWEQFF
>-|TRBV7-9|-|TRBJ2-6
TGTGCCAGCAGCTTAGACGGGGCTGGGGCCAACGTCCTGACTTTC
CASSLDGAGANVLTF
>few|TRBV2|-|TRBJ1-1
TGTGCCAGCAGCGAGGGGCAGGGTATGTGGACTGAAGCTTTCTTT
CASSEGQGMWTEAFF
>-|TRBV20-1|-|TRBJ1-5
TGCAGTGCTAGAGAATGGGGTAGCAATCAGCCCCAGCATTTT
CSAREWGSNQPQHF
>-|TRBV11-2|-|TRBJ2-1
TGTGCCAGCAGCTTCCCGGGACTCATCGGGGTGAATGAGCAGTTCTTC
CASSFPGLIGVNEQFF
>many|TRBV20-1|-|TRBJ1-3
TGCAGTGCCGTACCCTCTTTTGATCCGGGGGTGGACACCATATATTTT
CSAVPSFDPGVDTIYF
>few|TRBV4-3|-|TRBJ1-5
TGCGCCAGCAGCCCGGATCCATACAATCAGCCCCAGCATTTT
CASSPDPYNQPQHF
>few|TRBV4-2|TRBD1|TRBJ2-7
TGTGCCAGCAGCCCCGCAAGACAGGGCTACGAGCAGTACTTC
CASSPARQGYEQYF
>-|TRBV10-3|-|TRBJ1-2
TGTGCCATCAGTGAGGATATTGACTACACCTTC
CAISEDIDYTF